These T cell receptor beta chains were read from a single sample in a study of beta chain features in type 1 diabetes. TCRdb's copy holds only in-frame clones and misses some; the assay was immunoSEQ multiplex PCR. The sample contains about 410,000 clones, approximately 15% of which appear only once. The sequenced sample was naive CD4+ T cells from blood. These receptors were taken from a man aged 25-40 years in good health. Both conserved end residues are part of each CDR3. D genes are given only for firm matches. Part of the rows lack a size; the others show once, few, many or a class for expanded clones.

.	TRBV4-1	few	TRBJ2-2	TGCGCCAGCAGCCAAGAGGCCCGAAGGGAGCTGTTTTTT	CASSQEARRELFF
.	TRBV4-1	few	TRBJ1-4	TGCGCCAGCAGCCAAGATCCGCAGGGGAGGGAAAAACTGTTTTTT	CASSQDPQGREKLFF
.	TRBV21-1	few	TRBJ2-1	TGTGCCAGCAGCAACAGTAGCAGCGTAGATTACAATGAGCAGTTCTTC	CASSNSSSVDYNEQFF
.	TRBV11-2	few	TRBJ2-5	TGTGCCAGCAGCTTTCCCGGGACGGCCATCGTAACCCAGTACTTC	CASSFPGTAIVTQYF
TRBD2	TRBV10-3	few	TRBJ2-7	TGTGCCAGCAGTTACACCAGGGAGGGCTACGAGCAGTACTTC	CASSYTREGYEQYF
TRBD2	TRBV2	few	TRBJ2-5	TGTGCCAGCAGTGATCCTGGGGGGGCCCAGTACTTC	CASSDPGGAQYF
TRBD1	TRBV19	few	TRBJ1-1	TGTGCCAGTAGTGACAGGGGGCTTGGCACTGAAGCTTTCTTT	CASSDRGLGTEAFF
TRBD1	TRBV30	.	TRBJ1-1	TGTGCCTGGAGCAGACAGGGGGGCACTGAAGCTTTCTTT	CAWSRQGGTEAFF
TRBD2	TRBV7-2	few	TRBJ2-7	TGTGCCAGCAGCTTATCTCTAGCGGGGGCCTACGAGCAGTACTTC	CASSLSLAGAYEQYF
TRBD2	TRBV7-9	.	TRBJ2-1	TGTGCCAGCAGCTGGGACCTAGCGGGAGTTCTATACAATGAGCAGTTCTTC	CASSWDLAGVLYNEQFF
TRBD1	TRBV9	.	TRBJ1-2	TGTGCCAGCAGCGTAGCAGGGGGGCCACCTGGCTACACCTTC	CASSVAGGPPGYTF
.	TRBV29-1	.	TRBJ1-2	TGCAGCGTTGAGGGGGGACCGAGACGTCTGGGTGGCTACACCTTC	CSVEGGPRRLGGYTF
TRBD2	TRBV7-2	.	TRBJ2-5	TGTGCCAGCAGCGTCCGGACTAGCGGGAGAGAGACCCAGTACTTC	CASSVRTSGRETQYF
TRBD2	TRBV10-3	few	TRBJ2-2	TGTGCCATCAGTGGTGTTTCGAGCGGGAGCTACGGGGAGCTGTTTTTT	CAISGVSSGSYGELFF
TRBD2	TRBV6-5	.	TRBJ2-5	TGTGCCAGCAGTTACTCGACTCTAGCGGGGTCCCCGTACTTC	CASSYSTLAGSPYF
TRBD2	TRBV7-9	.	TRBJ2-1	TGTGCCATTGAGCGGGATCGCTACAATGAGCAGTTCTTC	CAIERDRYNEQFF
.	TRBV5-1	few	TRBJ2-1	TGCGCCAGCAGCTTGGCCGGGAAGGGAGGTAATGAGCAGTTCTTC	CASSLAGKGGNEQFF
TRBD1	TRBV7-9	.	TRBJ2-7	TGTGCCAGCAGCACTCAAGGGACAGGGAAGTACGAGCAGTACTTC	CASSTQGTGKYEQYF
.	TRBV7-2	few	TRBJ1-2	TGTGCCAGCAGCCCAGATAGGACCTCTACGACCTCCACCTTC	CASSPDRTSTTSTF
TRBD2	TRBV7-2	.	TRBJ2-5	TGTGCCAGCAGCACTAGCGGGGCTCAAGAGACCCAGTACTTC	CASSTSGAQETQYF
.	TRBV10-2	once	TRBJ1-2	TGCGCCAGCAGGGCTCCCCCGGAGGGCTACACCTTC	CASRAPPEGYTF
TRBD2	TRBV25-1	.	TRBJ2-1	TGTGCCAGCAGTGAAGTAGCGGGAGGACGCAATGAGCAGTTCTTC	CASSEVAGGRNEQFF
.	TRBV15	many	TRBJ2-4	TGTGCCACCAGCAGAGTAGGGCTTGACATTCAGTACTTC	CATSRVGLDIQYF
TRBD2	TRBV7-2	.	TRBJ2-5	TGTGCCAGCAGCAATAGCGGGGGAGTTGTGACCCAGTACTTC	CASSNSGGVVTQYF
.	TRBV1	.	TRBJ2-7	TGCACCAGCAGCCCCCTGGCAGGGGGAAGCGAGCAGTACTTC	CTSSPLAGGSEQYF
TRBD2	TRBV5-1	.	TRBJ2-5	TGCGCCAGCAGCTCGTCTGCGGGAGTTGGGTACTTC	CASSSSAGVGYF
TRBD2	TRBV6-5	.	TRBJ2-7	TGTGCCAGCAGCAGGGAGGGCGAGCAGTACTTC	CASSREGEQYF
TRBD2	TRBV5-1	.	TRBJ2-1	TGCGCCAGCAGCCCACGGACTAGCGGGAGTAATGAGCAGTTCTTC	CASSPRTSGSNEQFF
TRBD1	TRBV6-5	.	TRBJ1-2	TGTGCCAGCAGTTACTTAGACAGGGAGTATGGCTACACCTTC	CASSYLDREYGYTF
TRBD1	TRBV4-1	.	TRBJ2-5	TGCGCCAGCAGCCAAGAACAGGGGCGAGAGACCCAGTACTTC	CASSQEQGRETQYF
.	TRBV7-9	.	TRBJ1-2	TGTGCCAGCAGCCCCACAGGGTGGAATGGCTACACCTTC	CASSPTGWNGYTF
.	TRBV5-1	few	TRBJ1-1	TGCGCCAGCAGCTTGGGGAATGAGGCTTTCTTT	CASSLGNEAFF
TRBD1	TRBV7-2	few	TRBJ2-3	TGTGCCAGCAGACACACAGGGGGCGCAGATACGCAGTATTTT	CASRHTGGADTQYF
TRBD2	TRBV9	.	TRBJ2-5	TGTGCCAGCAGCGTAGCGGGGGGGCTCGGAGAGACCCAGTACTTC	CASSVAGGLGETQYF
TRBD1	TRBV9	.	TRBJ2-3	TGTGCCAGCACACAAGTCCCGGGACAGGGGACAGATACGCAGTATTTT	CASTQVPGQGTDTQYF
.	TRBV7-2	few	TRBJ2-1	TGCGCCAGCAGCCAAGTGACGGGCCTCGGCTCCTACAATGAGCAGTTCTTC	CASSQVTGLGSYNEQFF
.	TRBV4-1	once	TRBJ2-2	TGCGCCAGCAGCCAAACTCCGGGACGCGGGTCCGGGGAGCTGTTTTTT	CASSQTPGRGSGELFF
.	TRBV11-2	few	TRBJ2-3	TGTGCCAGCAGCTTTTGGTCAGATACGCAGTATTTT	CASSFWSDTQYF
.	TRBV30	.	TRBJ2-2	TGTGCCTGGGTAATCATCCCCGGGTCCGGGGAGCTGTTTTTT	CAWVIIPGSGELFF
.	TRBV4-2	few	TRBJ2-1	TGTGCCAGCAGCCATGCTTCCGGGACTTTCAATGAGCAGTTCTTC	CASSHASGTFNEQFF
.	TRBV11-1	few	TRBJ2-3	TGTGCCAGCAGCTTTCGCGGGATCACCGATACGCAGTATTTT	CASSFRGITDTQYF
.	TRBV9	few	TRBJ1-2	TGTGCCAGCAGCGAGACATTTGTGGGGTATGGCTACACCTTC	CASSETFVGYGYTF
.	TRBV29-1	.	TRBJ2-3	TGCAGCGCGGTCCGACAGTATACGCAGTATTTT	CSAVRQYTQYF
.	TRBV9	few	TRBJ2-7	TGTGCCAGCAGCGTAGCAGGGGGAGGCTACGAGCAGTACTTC	CASSVAGGGYEQYF
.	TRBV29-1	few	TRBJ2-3	TGCAGCGTTGAGGTTAATACGCAGTATTTT	CSVEVNTQYF
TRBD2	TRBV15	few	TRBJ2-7	TGTGCCACCAGCGCGGGGGAGGCTAAGTACGAGCAGTACTTC	CATSAGEAKYEQYF
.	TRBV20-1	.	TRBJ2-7	TGCAGTGCTAGGGACAGCTACGAGCAGTACTTC	CSARDSYEQYF
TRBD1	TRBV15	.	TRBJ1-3	TGTGCCACCAGCGGACAGGTTGGAGAAAACACCATATATTTT	CATSGQVGENTIYF
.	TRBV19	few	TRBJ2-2	TGTGCCAGTAGCCTTAGGAGGTTGACCGGGGAGCTGTTTTTT	CASSLRRLTGELFF
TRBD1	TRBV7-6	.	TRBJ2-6	TGTGCCAGCAGCCCCTCCGGGACAGATTCGTTCTCTGGGGCCAACGTCCTGACTTTC	CASSPSGTDSFSGANVLTF
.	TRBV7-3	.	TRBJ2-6	TGTGCCAGCAGCTCCGGACAGTCCCGCTCTGGGGCCAACGTCCTGACTTTC	CASSSGQSRSGANVLTF
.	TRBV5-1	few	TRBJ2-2	TGCGCCAGCAGTCAAGGGGAAGCCGGGGAGCTGTTTTTT	CASSQGEAGELFF
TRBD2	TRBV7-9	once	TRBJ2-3	TGTGCCAGCAGCCCGAAAAGGGCGGGAGTCACAGATACGCAGTATTTT	CASSPKRAGVTDTQYF